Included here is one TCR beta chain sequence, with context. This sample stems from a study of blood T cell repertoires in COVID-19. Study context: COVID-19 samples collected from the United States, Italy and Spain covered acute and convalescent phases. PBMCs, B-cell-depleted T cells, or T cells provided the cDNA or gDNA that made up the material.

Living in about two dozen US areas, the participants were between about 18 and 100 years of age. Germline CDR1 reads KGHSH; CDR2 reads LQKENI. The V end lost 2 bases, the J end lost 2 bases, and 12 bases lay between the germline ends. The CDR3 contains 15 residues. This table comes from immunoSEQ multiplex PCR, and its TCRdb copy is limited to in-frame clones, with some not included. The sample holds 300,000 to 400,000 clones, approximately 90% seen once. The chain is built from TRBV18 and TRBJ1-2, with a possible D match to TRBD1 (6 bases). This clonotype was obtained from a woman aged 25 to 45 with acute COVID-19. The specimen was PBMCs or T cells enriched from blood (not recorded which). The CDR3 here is CASSPYRVGNYGYTF. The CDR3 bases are TGTGCCAGCTCACCATACAGGGTGGGGAACTATGGCTACACCTTC. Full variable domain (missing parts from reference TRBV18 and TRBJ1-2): NAGVMQNPRHLVRRRGQEARLRCSPMKGHSHVYWYRQLPEEGLKFMVYLQKENIIDESGMPKERFSAEFPKEGPSILRIQQVVRGDSAAYFCASSPYRVGNYGYTFGSGTRLTVV.